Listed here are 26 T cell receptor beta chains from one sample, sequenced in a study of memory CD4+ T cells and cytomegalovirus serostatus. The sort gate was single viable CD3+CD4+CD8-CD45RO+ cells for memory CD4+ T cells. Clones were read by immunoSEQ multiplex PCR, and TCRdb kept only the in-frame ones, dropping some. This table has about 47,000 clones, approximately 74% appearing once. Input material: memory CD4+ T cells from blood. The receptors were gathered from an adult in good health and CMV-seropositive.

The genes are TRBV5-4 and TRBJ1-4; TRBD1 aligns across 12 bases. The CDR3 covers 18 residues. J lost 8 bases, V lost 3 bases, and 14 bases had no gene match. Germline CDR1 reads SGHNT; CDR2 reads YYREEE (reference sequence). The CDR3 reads CASSSHRDRGREEEKLFF. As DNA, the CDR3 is TGTGCCAGCAGCTCCCACCGGGACAGGGGGCGAGAGGAAGAAAAACTGTTTTTT.

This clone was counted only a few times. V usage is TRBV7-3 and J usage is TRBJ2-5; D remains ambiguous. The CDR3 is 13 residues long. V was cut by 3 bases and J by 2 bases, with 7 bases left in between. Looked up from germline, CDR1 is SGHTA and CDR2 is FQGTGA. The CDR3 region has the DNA TGTGCCAGCAGCTTTGACGGGCAAGAGACCCAGTACTTC. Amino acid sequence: CASSFDGQETQYF. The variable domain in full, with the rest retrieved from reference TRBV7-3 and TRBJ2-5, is GAGVSQTPSNKVTEKGKYVELRCDPISGHTALYWYRQSLGQGPEFLIYFQGTGAADDSGLPNDRFFAVRPEGSVSTLKIQRTERGDSAVYLCASSFDGQETQYFGPGTRLLVL.

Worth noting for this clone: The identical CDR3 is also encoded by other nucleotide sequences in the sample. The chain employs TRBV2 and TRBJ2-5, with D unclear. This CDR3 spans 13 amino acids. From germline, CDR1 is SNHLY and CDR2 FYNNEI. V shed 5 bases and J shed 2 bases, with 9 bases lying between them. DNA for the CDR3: TGTGCCAGCAGTCCTTCCAGACAAGAGACCCAGTACTTC. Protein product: CASSPSRQETQYF.

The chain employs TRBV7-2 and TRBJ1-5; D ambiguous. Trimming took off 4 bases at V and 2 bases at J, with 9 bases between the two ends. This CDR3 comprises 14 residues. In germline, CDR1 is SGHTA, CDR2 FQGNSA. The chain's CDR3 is CASSSGGGNQPQHF. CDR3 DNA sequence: TGTGCCAGCAGCTCTGGAGGAGGCAATCAGCCCCAGCATTTT.

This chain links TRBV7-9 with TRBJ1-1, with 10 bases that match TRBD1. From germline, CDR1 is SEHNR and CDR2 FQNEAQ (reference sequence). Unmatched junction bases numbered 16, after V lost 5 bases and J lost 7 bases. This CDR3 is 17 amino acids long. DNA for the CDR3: TGTGCCAGCAGCCGGGGGTCCGGGACAGGGGAGGGAATTGAAGCTTTCTTT. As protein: CASSRGSGTGEGIEAFF.

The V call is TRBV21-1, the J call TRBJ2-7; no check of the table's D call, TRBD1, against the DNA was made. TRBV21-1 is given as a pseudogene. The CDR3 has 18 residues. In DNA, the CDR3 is TGTGCCAGCAGCAAATCGACAGGGGGGAAGGCTTCTGCCTACGAGCAGTACTTC. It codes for CASSKSTGGKASAYEQYF.

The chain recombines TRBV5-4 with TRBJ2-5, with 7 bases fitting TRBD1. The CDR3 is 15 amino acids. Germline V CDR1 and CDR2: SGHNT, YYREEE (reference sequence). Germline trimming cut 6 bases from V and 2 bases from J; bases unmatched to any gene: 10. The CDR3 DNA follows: TGTGCCAGCAAGGGGGCAGGGGAGCCTCAAGAGACCCAGTACTTC. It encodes CASKGAGEPQETQYF.

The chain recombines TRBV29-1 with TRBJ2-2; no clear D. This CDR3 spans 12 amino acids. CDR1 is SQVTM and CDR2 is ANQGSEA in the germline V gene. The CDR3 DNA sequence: TGCAAGAAACATCCGTCCCCCGGGGAGCTGTTTTTT. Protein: CKKHPSPGELFF.

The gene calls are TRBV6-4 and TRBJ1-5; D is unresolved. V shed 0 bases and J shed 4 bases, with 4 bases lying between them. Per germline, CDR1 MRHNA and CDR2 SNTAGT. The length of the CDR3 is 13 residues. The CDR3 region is CASSDSGNQPQHF. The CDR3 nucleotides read TGTGCCAGCAGTGACTCCGGGAATCAGCCCCAGCATTTT.

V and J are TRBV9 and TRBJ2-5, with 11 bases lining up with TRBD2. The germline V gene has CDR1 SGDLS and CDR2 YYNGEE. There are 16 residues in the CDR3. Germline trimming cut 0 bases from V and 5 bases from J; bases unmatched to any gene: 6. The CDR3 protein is CASSVELAGVWETQYF. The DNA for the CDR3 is TGTGCCAGCAGCGTAGAACTAGCGGGGGTGTGGGAGACCCAGTACTTC.

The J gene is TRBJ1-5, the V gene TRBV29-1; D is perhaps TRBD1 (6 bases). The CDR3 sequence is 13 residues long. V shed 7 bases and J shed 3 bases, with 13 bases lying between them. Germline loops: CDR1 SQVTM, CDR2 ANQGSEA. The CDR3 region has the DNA TGCAGCGCTGGAGGGGGGGACAATCAGCCCCAGCATTTT. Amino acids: CSAGGGDNQPQHF.

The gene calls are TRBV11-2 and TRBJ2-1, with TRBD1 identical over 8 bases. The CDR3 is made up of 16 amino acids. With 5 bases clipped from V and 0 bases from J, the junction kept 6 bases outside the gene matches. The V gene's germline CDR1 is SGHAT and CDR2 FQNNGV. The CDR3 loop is CASSLATGASYNEQFF. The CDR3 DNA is TGTGCCAGCAGCCTAGCGACAGGGGCCTCCTACAATGAGCAGTTCTTC.

The CDR3 DNA sequence: TGCGCCAGCACCCGGGGGGGAGCCTACGAGCAGTACTTC. It translates to CASTRGGAYEQYF. The chain is built from TRBV5-1 and TRBJ2-7; 8 bases are a match to TRBD2. Germline-derived CDR1 and CDR2 are SGHRS and YFSETQ. J lost 2 bases, V lost 6 bases, and 4 bases had no gene match. This CDR3 contains 13 residues.

The CDR3 reads CASSGDGETQYF. The CDR3 DNA is TGTGCCAGCAGCGGCGATGGGGAGACCCAGTACTTC. The rearrangement uses TRBV6-5 and TRBJ2-5; D is undetermined. Looked up from germline, CDR1 is MNHEY and CDR2 is SVGAGI. Trimming removed 6 bases from V and 5 bases from J, with 10 bases in between. This CDR3 is 12 amino acids long.

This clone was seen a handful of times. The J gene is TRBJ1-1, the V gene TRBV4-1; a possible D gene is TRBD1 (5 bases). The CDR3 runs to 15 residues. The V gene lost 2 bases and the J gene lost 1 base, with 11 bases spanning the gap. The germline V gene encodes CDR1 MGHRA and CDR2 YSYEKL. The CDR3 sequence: CASSQPTRGNTEAFF. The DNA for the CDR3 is TGCGCCAGCAGCCAACCAACGAGGGGGAACACTGAAGCTTTCTTT.

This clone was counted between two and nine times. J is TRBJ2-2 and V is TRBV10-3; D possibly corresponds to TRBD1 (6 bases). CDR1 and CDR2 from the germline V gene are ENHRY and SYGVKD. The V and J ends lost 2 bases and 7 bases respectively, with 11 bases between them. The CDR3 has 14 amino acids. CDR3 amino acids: CAISENRDGGELFF. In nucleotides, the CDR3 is TGTGCCATCAGTGAGAACAGGGATGGCGGGGAGCTGTTTTTT.

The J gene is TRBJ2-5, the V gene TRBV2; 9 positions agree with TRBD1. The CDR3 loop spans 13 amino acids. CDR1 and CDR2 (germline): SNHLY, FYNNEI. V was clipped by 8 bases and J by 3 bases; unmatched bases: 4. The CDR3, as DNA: TGTGCCAGCCGGGACAGGGTTGAAGAGACCCAGTACTTC. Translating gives CASRDRVEETQYF.

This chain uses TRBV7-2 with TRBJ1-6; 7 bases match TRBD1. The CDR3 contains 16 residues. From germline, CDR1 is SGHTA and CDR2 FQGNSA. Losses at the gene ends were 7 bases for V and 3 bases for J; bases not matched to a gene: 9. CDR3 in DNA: TGTGCCAGCACCCTGGGACAGCGTTTCTATAATTCACCCCTCCACTTT. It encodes CASTLGQRFYNSPLHF.

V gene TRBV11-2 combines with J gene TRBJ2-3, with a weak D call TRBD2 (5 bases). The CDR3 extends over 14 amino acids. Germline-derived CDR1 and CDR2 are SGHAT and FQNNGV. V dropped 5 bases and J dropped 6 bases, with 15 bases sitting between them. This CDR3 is CASSVDREADTQYF. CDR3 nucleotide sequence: TGTGCCAGCAGCGTTGACCGGGAAGCTGATACGCAGTATTTT.

CDR3 nucleotides: TGTGCCAGCAGCTTGGCCAAGGACAGGTTTCTAATAAGGCGAGAGACCCAGTACTTC. Its translation is CASSLAKDRFLIRRETQYF. The J gene is TRBJ2-5, the V gene TRBV5-6; 7 bases are a match to TRBD1. There are 19 residues in the CDR3. J was trimmed by 4 bases and V by 0 bases; bases with no gene match: 18. Germline V gene sequence: CDR1 SGHDT, CDR2 YYEEEE.

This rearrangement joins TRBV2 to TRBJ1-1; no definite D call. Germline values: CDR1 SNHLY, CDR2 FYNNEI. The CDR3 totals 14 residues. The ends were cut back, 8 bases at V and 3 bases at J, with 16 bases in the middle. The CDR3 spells CASFFGVEDTEAFF. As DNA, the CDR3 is TGTGCCAGCTTTTTCGGTGTGGAGGACACTGAAGCTTTCTTT.

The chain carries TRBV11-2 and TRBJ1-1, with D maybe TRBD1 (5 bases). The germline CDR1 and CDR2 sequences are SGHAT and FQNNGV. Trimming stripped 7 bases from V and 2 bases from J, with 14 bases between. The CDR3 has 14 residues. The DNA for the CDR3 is TGTGCCAGCACCCAGTGGGGGGATAACACTGAAGCTTTCTTT. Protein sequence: CASTQWGDNTEAFF.

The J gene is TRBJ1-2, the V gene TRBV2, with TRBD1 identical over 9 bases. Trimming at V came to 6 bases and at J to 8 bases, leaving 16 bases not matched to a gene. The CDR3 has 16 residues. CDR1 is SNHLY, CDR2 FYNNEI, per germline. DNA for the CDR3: TGTGCCAGCAGGTTAGACCGGGACAGGGTTAGAAGCGGCTACACCTTC. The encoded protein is CASRLDRDRVRSGYTF.

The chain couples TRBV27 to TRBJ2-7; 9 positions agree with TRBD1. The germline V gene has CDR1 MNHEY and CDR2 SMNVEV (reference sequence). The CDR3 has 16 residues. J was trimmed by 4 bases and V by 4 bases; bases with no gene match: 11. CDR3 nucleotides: TGTGCCAGCAGTTACAAAACTCCGGGACAGGGATACGAGCAGTACTTC. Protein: CASSYKTPGQGYEQYF.

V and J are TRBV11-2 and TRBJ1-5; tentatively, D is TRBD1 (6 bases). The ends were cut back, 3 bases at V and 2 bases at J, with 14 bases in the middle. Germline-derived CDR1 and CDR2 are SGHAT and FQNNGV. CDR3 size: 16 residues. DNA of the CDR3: TGTGCCAGCAGCTTCTCGGCAGGGGAGGGCAATCAGCCCCAGCATTTT. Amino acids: CASSFSAGEGNQPQHF.

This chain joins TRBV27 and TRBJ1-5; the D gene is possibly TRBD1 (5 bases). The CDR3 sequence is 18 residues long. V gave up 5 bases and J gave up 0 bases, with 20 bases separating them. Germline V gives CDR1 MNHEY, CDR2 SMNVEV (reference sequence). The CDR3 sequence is CASSTVRGPEYSNQPQHF. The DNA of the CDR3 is TGTGCCAGCAGTACGGTTAGGGGCCCGGAATATAGCAATCAGCCCCAGCATTTT.